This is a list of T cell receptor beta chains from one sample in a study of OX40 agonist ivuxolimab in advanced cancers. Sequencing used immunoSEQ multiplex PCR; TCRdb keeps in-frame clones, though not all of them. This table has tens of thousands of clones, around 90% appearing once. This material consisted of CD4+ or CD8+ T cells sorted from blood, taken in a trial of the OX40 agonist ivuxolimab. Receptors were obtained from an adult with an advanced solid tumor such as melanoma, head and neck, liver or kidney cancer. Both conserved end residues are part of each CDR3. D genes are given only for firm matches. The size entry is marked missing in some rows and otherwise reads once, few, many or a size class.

CDR3aa: CASSTIPEDREKTQYF
CDR3nt: TGTGCCAGCAGCACAATTCCGGAGGACAGGGAGAAGACCCAGTACTTC
d_gene: TRBD1
j_gene: TRBJ2-5
v_gene: TRBV7-9
abundance: -

CDR3aa: CASSPGTSATNEQFF
CDR3nt: TGTGCCAGCAGCCCCGGGACTAGCGCGACAAATGAGCAGTTCTTC
d_gene: TRBD2
j_gene: TRBJ2-1
v_gene: TRBV27
abundance: once

CDR3aa: CATGSGKGTADTGELFF
CDR3nt: TGTGCCACTGGGTCGGGGAAGGGGACTGCGGATACCGGGGAGCTGTTTTTT
d_gene: -
j_gene: TRBJ2-2
v_gene: TRBV9
abundance: -

CDR3aa: CASSLRDSYEQYF
CDR3nt: TGTGCCAGCAGCTTGAGGGATTCCTACGAGCAGTACTTC
d_gene: -
j_gene: TRBJ2-7
v_gene: TRBV5-4
abundance: -

CDR3aa: CATTPEGGGTGELFF
CDR3nt: TGTGCCACCACCCCAGAGGGGGGAGGGACCGGGGAGCTGTTTTTT
d_gene: -
j_gene: TRBJ2-2
v_gene: TRBV15
abundance: once

CDR3aa: CASSVWEAQGTGELFF
CDR3nt: TGTGCCAGCAGCGTATGGGAGGCCCAGGGGACCGGGGAGCTGTTTTTT
d_gene: -
j_gene: TRBJ2-2
v_gene: TRBV9
abundance: -

CDR3aa: CSGTYRVQETQYF
CDR3nt: TGCAGCGGGACCTACAGAGTACAAGAGACCCAGTACTTC
d_gene: -
j_gene: TRBJ2-5
v_gene: TRBV29-1
abundance: -

CDR3aa: CASSLVGHEQYF
CDR3nt: TGCGCCAGCAGCTTGGTTGGGCACGAGCAGTACTTC
d_gene: -
j_gene: TRBJ2-7
v_gene: TRBV5-1
abundance: -

CDR3aa: CASGGGASPLHF
CDR3nt: TGTGCCAGTGGAGGGGGGGCTTCACCCCTCCACTTT
d_gene: -
j_gene: TRBJ1-6
v_gene: TRBV19
abundance: -

CDR3aa: CASSPSAAEETQYF
CDR3nt: TGTGCCAGCAGCCCCTCCGCAGCAGAAGAGACCCAGTACTTC
d_gene: -
j_gene: TRBJ2-5
v_gene: TRBV6-5
abundance: -

CDR3aa: CASSGGPPQQYF
CDR3nt: TGCGCCAGCAGCGGGGGACCGCCCCAGCAGTACTTC
d_gene: -
j_gene: TRBJ2-7
v_gene: TRBV5-1
abundance: few

CDR3aa: CASSPHQAGGENEQYF
CDR3nt: TGTGCCAGCAGCCCCCACCAAGCGGGAGGGGAGAACGAGCAGTACTTC
d_gene: TRBD2
j_gene: TRBJ2-7
v_gene: TRBV9
abundance: -

CDR3aa: CASSTEGGQSNYGYTF
CDR3nt: TGTGCCAGCAGCACCGAGGGTGGACAGAGTAACTATGGCTACACCTTC
d_gene: -
j_gene: TRBJ1-2
v_gene: TRBV7-6
abundance: -

CDR3aa: CASSLFGGGYNEQFF
CDR3nt: TGTGCCAGCAGTTTATTTGGTGGCGGCTACAATGAGCAGTTCTTC
d_gene: -
j_gene: TRBJ2-1
v_gene: TRBV27
abundance: -

CDR3aa: CSVEGGYTGANTEAFF
CDR3nt: TGCAGCGTTGAAGGTGGTTATACAGGGGCGAACACTGAAGCTTTCTTT
d_gene: TRBD1
j_gene: TRBJ1-1
v_gene: TRBV29-1
abundance: -

CDR3aa: CASSPSGQYEQYF
CDR3nt: TGTGCCAGCAGTCCCTCGGGACAATACGAGCAGTACTTC
d_gene: -
j_gene: TRBJ2-7
v_gene: TRBV28
abundance: -

CDR3aa: CASSRGNKNTEAFF
CDR3nt: TGTGCCAGCAGCAGGGGGAACAAAAACACTGAAGCTTTCTTT
d_gene: -
j_gene: TRBJ1-1
v_gene: TRBV5-4
abundance: once

CDR3aa: CASSLSSTLTYYEQYF
CDR3nt: TGCGCCAGCAGCCTCAGTAGCACCCTAACCTACTACGAGCAGTACTTC
d_gene: -
j_gene: TRBJ2-7
v_gene: TRBV4-3
abundance: -

CDR3aa: CASSLGGISYEQYF
CDR3nt: TGTGCCAGCAGCTTAGGCGGGATATCCTACGAGCAGTACTTC
d_gene: -
j_gene: TRBJ2-7
v_gene: TRBV7-6
abundance: -

CDR3aa: CASIKGETQYF
CDR3nt: TGTGCCAGCATTAAGGGGGAGACCCAGTACTTC
d_gene: -
j_gene: TRBJ2-5
v_gene: TRBV27
abundance: -

CDR3aa: CASSVGSYSTDTQYF
CDR3nt: TGTGCCAGCAGCGTAGGCTCTTATAGCACAGATACGCAGTATTTT
d_gene: -
j_gene: TRBJ2-3
v_gene: TRBV9
abundance: -

CDR3aa: CSVEDPSDYGYTF
CDR3nt: TGCAGCGTTGAAGATCCATCAGACTATGGCTACACCTTC
d_gene: -
j_gene: TRBJ1-2
v_gene: TRBV29-1
abundance: -

CDR3aa: CASSQDNRESNEQFF
CDR3nt: TGCGCCAGCAGCCAAGATAACCGGGAGTCTAATGAGCAGTTCTTC
d_gene: -
j_gene: TRBJ2-1
v_gene: TRBV4-1
abundance: -

CDR3aa: CASRPLRRSGNTIYF
CDR3nt: TGTGCAAGTCGCCCCCTGCGCCGGTCTGGAAACACCATATATTTT
d_gene: -
j_gene: TRBJ1-3
v_gene: TRBV12-2
abundance: -

CDR3aa: CASSIGGYKDLTGELFF
CDR3nt: TGTGCCAGTAGTATAGGAGGCTACAAAGACCTCACCGGGGAGCTGTTTTTT
d_gene: -
j_gene: TRBJ2-2
v_gene: TRBV19
abundance: -

CDR3aa: CASSPAGVGTDTQYF
CDR3nt: TGTGCCAGCAGTCCCGCGGGTGTGGGGACAGATACGCAGTATTTT
d_gene: -
j_gene: TRBJ2-3
v_gene: TRBV28
abundance: -

CDR3aa: CASSLALSVGEQFF
CDR3nt: TGTGCCAGCAGCTTAGCGCTTAGTGTCGGTGAGCAGTTCTTC
d_gene: -
j_gene: TRBJ2-1
v_gene: TRBV7-9
abundance: -

CDR3aa: CASSFDGEMNTEAFF
CDR3nt: TGTGCCAGCAGCTTCGACGGCGAGATGAACACTGAAGCTTTCTTT
d_gene: -
j_gene: TRBJ1-1
v_gene: TRBV13
abundance: -

CDR3aa: CASRFGGGDSEAFF
CDR3nt: TGCGCCAGCCGATTCGGGGGAGGGGATTCTGAAGCTTTCTTT
d_gene: -
j_gene: TRBJ1-1
v_gene: TRBV5-1
abundance: -

CDR3aa: CASEGDYNEQFF
CDR3nt: TGTGCCAGCGAAGGGGACTACAATGAGCAGTTCTTC
d_gene: -
j_gene: TRBJ2-1
v_gene: TRBV2
abundance: -

CDR3aa: CASSPTSGTTGELFF
CDR3nt: TGCGCCAGCAGCCCCACTAGCGGGACCACCGGGGAGCTGTTTTTT
d_gene: TRBD2
j_gene: TRBJ2-2
v_gene: TRBV4-3
abundance: -

CDR3aa: CASSLGWTGGINEQFF
CDR3nt: TGTGCCAGCAGCTTAGGGTGGACAGGGGGCATCAATGAGCAGTTCTTC
d_gene: TRBD1
j_gene: TRBJ2-1
v_gene: TRBV7-6
abundance: -

CDR3aa: CASTWSNEQFF
CDR3nt: TGTGCCAGCACGTGGTCCAATGAGCAGTTCTTC
d_gene: -
j_gene: TRBJ2-1
v_gene: TRBV25-1
abundance: once

CDR3aa: CASSPGTSGIDEQFF
CDR3nt: TGTGCCAGCAGCCCCGGGACTAGCGGGATCGATGAGCAGTTCTTC
d_gene: TRBD2
j_gene: TRBJ2-1
v_gene: TRBV13
abundance: -

CDR3aa: CASSSFGTGQETQYF
CDR3nt: TGTGCCAGCAGTTCGTTTGGGACGGGCCAAGAGACCCAGTACTTC
d_gene: -
j_gene: TRBJ2-5
v_gene: TRBV28
abundance: -

CDR3aa: CSVPGPFGYTF
CDR3nt: TGCAGCGTTCCGGGACCCTTCGGCTACACCTTC
d_gene: -
j_gene: TRBJ1-2
v_gene: TRBV29-1
abundance: -

CDR3aa: CASSPGLAETDTQYF
CDR3nt: TGTGCCAGCAGCCCGGGACTAGCGGAAACAGATACGCAGTATTTT
d_gene: TRBD2
j_gene: TRBJ2-3
v_gene: TRBV5-4
abundance: -

CDR3aa: CASSLWLAGASSYNEQFF
CDR3nt: TGTGCCAGCAGCTTATGGCTAGCGGGAGCGTCATCCTACAATGAGCAGTTCTTC
d_gene: TRBD2
j_gene: TRBJ2-1
v_gene: TRBV7-6
abundance: -